What follows describes a single T cell receptor (beta chain). As processed by the authors: How many nucleated cells were present was estimated from reference gene primer amplification. TCRdb keeps only in-frame clones here, not all; method: immunoSEQ multiplex PCR. From that table come the V and J calls and clone size; the DNA was used to work out D and trimming. This table has tens of thousands of clones, over 65% appearing once. The sample originates from a study of blood T cell repertoires in COVID-19. Study overall: The samples span acute and convalescent COVID-19 from the United States, Italy and Spain. T cells, B-cell-depleted T cells, or PBMCs supplied cDNA or gDNA.

Germline V gives CDR1 SGHAT, CDR2 FQNNGV. V was cut by 5 bases and J by 5 bases, with 21 bases left in between. The CDR3 spans 16 residues. The material sequenced was peripheral blood. The TCR comes from a middle-aged man with active or convalescent COVID-19. This chain connects TRBV11-2 to TRBJ2-5, with a tentative D call TRBD2 (6 bases). The chain's CDR3 is CASSPGEGQSGETQYF. CDR3 sequence (DNA): TGTGCCAGCAGCCCGGGAGAGGGCCAATCGGGGGAGACCCAGTACTTC. Variable domain in full (rest from reference TRBV11-2 and TRBJ2-5): EAGVAQSPRYKIIEKRQSVAFWCNPISGHATLYWYQQILGQGPKLLIQFQNNGVVDDSQLPKDRFSAERLKGVDSTLKIQPAKLEDSAVYLCASSPGEGQSGETQYFGPGTRLLVL.